This T cell receptor beta chain emerged from a study of CD8 T cells in Susac syndrome. TCR beta from blood CD8+ and CD4+ T cells was sequenced. In contrast to the negatively isolated CD8+ and CD4+ T cells, TEMRA cells were FACS-enriched. The V end lost 6 bases, the J end lost 4 bases, and 16 bases lay between the germline ends. This CDR3 region has 14 residues. cDNA came from 0.5 to 1 ug RNA primed by random hexamers. TCR beta CDR3 was amplified by immunoSEQ multiplex PCR. This amplification extended across 54 Vbeta and 13 Jbeta segments. TCRdb analysed the immunoSEQ multiplex PCR reads with MiXCR anew, one entry per CDR3 protein. The table records around 270,000 distinct CDR3 sequences, approximately 90% of them present only once.

This receptor was taken from a human donor with multiple sclerosis. The rearrangement joins TRBV12-3 or TRBV12-4 to TRBJ2-7; D gene unclear. The sequencing input was CD8+ T cells from PBMCs. In DNA, the CDR3 is TGTGCCAGCAGCCCTAACGCCGATACGTACGAGCAGTACTTC. Translation: CASSPNADTYEQYF.